These 15 T cell receptor beta chains came from one sample sequenced in a study of human T cells and chemical hapten exposure. Time point denoted: patch test 3, about 24 weeks after DPC sensitization. Treatment indicated: therapeutic diphenylcyclopropenone sensitization with weekly scalp DPC. TCRdb ran MiXCR on the RACE reads and lists one entry per CDR3 protein. The sample comprises tens of thousands of distinct CDR3 sequences, over 10% of which are singletons, and roughly 6% rests with the top ten. The input for sequencing was whole blood, taken in connection with sensitization to the hapten diphenylcyclopropenone (DPC). Every receptor here comes from a woman between 50 and 59 years old with alopecia areata. Some clones in this sample may be carry-over from other donors' samples.

This clonotype occurred a few times. The V gene is TRBV28, the J gene TRBJ1-1, with D tentatively TRBD1 (5 bases). The CDR3 spans 14 residues. The V gene's germline CDR1 is MDHEN and CDR2 SYDVKM. V lost 2 bases and J lost 1, with 8 bases in between. The CDR3 DNA sequence: TGTGCCAGCAGTTTACCAGGGCAGAACACTGAAGCTTTCTTT. Translation gives CASSLPGQNTEAFF.

At least ten counts were recorded for this clonotype. The chain uses TRBV27 and TRBJ2-1, with no clear D. The CDR3 contains 14 residues. CDR1 and CDR2 from the germline V gene are MNHEY and SMNVEV (reference sequence). V lost 3 bases, J lost 5 bases, and 11 bases lay in between. The CDR3 DNA reads TGTGCCAGCAGTTTTTTGGGTCCCCACAATGAGCAGTTCTTC. Protein sequence: CASSFLGPHNEQFF.

The genes are TRBV29-1 and TRBJ2-7; the match to TRBD2 covers 10 bases. CDR1 SQVTM and CDR2 ANQGSEA come from the germline V gene. The CDR3 sequence is 14 residues long. V was pared by 7 bases and J by 0 bases, with 6 bases of the junction left unmatched. CDR3 in DNA: TGCAGCGCCCAAGCGGGAGGGATCTCCTACGAGCAGTACTTC. Encoded protein: CSAQAGGISYEQYF.

This clonotype appeared many times. The V gene is TRBV6-5, the J gene TRBJ2-5; D may correspond to TRBD1 or TRBD2 (6 bases each). Germline V lookup: CDR1 MNHEY, CDR2 SVGAGI. This CDR3 comprises 15 residues. Trimming stripped 2 bases from V and 2 bases from J, with 12 bases between. The CDR3 sequence: CASSYTGAVQETQYF. The CDR3 coding sequence is TGTGCCAGCAGTTACACGGGGGCAGTGCAAGAGACCCAGTACTTC.

There are a few counts of this clonotype. V gene TRBV3-1 combines with J gene TRBJ2-3; TRBD1 might be the D (6 bases). This CDR3 has 14 amino acids. From germline, CDR1 is LGHDT and CDR2 YNNKEL (reference sequence). V lost 5 bases to trimming and J lost 0 bases, with 9 bases between them. This CDR3 is CASSYGQSTDTQYF. The CDR3 coding sequence is TGTGCCAGCAGCTATGGACAGAGCACAGATACGCAGTATTTT.

The genes are TRBV28 and TRBJ1-2; D possibly corresponds to TRBD1 (5 bases). Trimming removed 3 bases at V and 4 bases at J, with 15 bases between. The CDR3 covers 15 residues. Per germline, CDR1 MDHEN and CDR2 SYDVKM. The CDR3 region has the DNA TGTGCCAGCAGTTTTTCCGGGACCGATCTCTATGGCTACACCTTC. The encoded protein is CASSFSGTDLYGYTF.

The chain links TRBV29-1 to TRBJ2-7, with 11 positions matching TRBD1. Germline V gene data show CDR1 as SQVTM and CDR2 as ANQGSEA. This CDR3 contains 12 residues. Germline trimming cut 4 bases from V and 6 bases from J; bases unmatched to any gene: 2. The CDR3 loop is CSVGGQGVEQYF. CDR3 nucleotides: TGCAGCGTTGGGGGACAGGGGGTCGAGCAGTACTTC.

The V and J genes are TRBV3-1 and TRBJ2-2; D is possibly TRBD2 (5 bases). V lost 1 base and J lost 5, with 11 bases in between. This CDR3 has 15 amino acids. Germline CDR1 LGHDT, CDR2 YNNKEL (reference sequence). DNA for the CDR3: TGTGCCAGCAGCCAAGGGCTAGCAGATACCGGGGAGCTGTTTTTT. Translation: CASSQGLADTGELFF.

The rearrangement uses TRBV2 and TRBJ1-1; D is undetermined. This CDR3 region has 14 residues. Germline lookup yields CDR1 SNHLY and CDR2 FYNNEI. V lost 4 bases, J lost 0 bases, and 9 bases lay in between. DNA of the CDR3: TGTGCCAGCAGTGTTGCACGATTGAACACTGAAGCTTTCTTT. It codes for CASSVARLNTEAFF.

This clonotype was recorded a few times. The V gene is TRBV7-3, the J gene TRBJ2-1; 8 bases fit TRBD2. The CDR3 contains 14 residues. The germline V gene has CDR1 SGHTA and CDR2 FQGTGA. V shed 4 bases and J 3 bases; nucleotides not matched to a gene: 2. DNA for the CDR3: TGTGCCAGCAGCTCGGCGGGAGGCTACAATGAGCAGTTCTTC. Protein product: CASSSAGGYNEQFF.

The chain joins TRBV6-6 to TRBJ2-3; maybe TRBD2 (5 bases). The V end lost 7 bases, the J end lost 7 bases, and 18 bases lay between the germline ends. This CDR3 contains 14 residues. The germline V gene has CDR1 MNHNY and CDR2 SVGAGI (reference sequence). CDR3 in amino acids: CASTLRASGNTQYF. In DNA, the CDR3 is TGTGCCAGCACCCTGAGGGCCAGTGGGAATACGCAGTATTTT.

This sequence joins TRBV6-1 and TRBJ1-6; weak D call: TRBD1 (6 bases). CDR1 MNHNS and CDR2 SASEGT come from the germline V gene. The CDR3 runs to 19 residues. Trimming stripped 1 base from V and 6 bases from J, with 22 bases between. CDR3 loop: CASSEGGGQGGGGNSPLHF. DNA of the CDR3: TGTGCCAGCAGTGAAGGCGGCGGCCAAGGCGGAGGGGGTAATTCACCCCTCCACTTT.

The J gene is TRBJ2-3, the V gene TRBV5-1; D may correspond to TRBD1 or TRBD2 (5 bases each). The V gene's germline CDR1 is SGHRS and CDR2 YFSETQ. Trimming left V 0 bases short and J 0 bases short, with 8 bases between. The CDR3 sequence is 15 residues long. The chain's CDR3 is CASSLVGDSTDTQYF. The CDR3, as DNA: TGCGCCAGCAGCTTGGTCGGGGACAGCACAGATACGCAGTATTTT.

This clonotype was recorded a few times. The chain joins TRBV11-2 to TRBJ2-4; tentatively, D is TRBD2 (6 bases). Germline CDR1 is SGHAT and CDR2 is FQNNGV. The CDR3 loop spans 17 amino acids. V was clipped by 1 base and J by 0 bases, with 13 bases between them. The DNA for the CDR3 is TGTGCCAGCAGCTTAGGAACCCTAGCGTTAGCCAAAAACATTCAGTACTTC. Translated, it gives CASSLGTLALAKNIQYF.

The J gene is TRBJ2-7, the V gene TRBV10-3; D unclear. From germline, CDR1 is ENHRY and CDR2 SYGVKD. V dropped 3 bases and J dropped 2 bases, with 5 bases sitting between them. CDR3 length equals 12 residues. CDR3 coding DNA: TGTGCCATCAGTGAAAAAGCCTACGAGCAGTACTTC. This translates into CAISEKAYEQYF.